These 26 T cell receptor beta chains came from one sample sequenced in a study of blood T cells in healthy people across ages. It was with a sample-barcoded 5' primer and a J-beta primer mix that a second PCR of roughly 7 to 12 cycles was run. MiXCR, applied by TCRdb to the 5' RACE reads, yields one record per CDR3 protein. The sample records about 780,000 distinct CDR3 sequences, 35% to 60% being singletons. Sample: blood. These receptor sequences come from a man older than 75 in good health.

The table lists this clonotype with a few counts. The rearrangement links TRBV2 to TRBJ2-7; TRBD2 agrees at 7 bases. V trimming: 8 bases; J trimming: 10 bases; junction bases outside the gene matches: 17. CDR3 size: 14 residues. CDR1 and CDR2 from the germline V gene are SNHLY and FYNNEI. This CDR3 is CASGNGEGGTFQYF. The CDR3 region has the DNA TGTGCCAGCGGGAACGGGGAGGGAGGGACTTTTCAGTACTTC.

The chain uses TRBV7-9 and TRBJ1-5, with TRBD1 matching over 7 bases. V shed 3 bases and J 6 bases; nucleotides not matched to a gene: 11. Germline CDR1 SEHNR, CDR2 FQNEAQ (reference sequence). The CDR3 spans 16 residues. CDR3: CASSFSAGGVGQPQHF. The CDR3 nucleotides are TGTGCCAGCAGCTTTTCGGCAGGGGGTGTGGGTCAGCCCCAGCATTTT.

The chain has TRBV20-1 and TRBJ2-3; D possibly corresponds to TRBD1 (6 bases). The V and J ends lost 1 base and 2 bases respectively, with 16 bases between them. The CDR3 contains 16 residues. Looked up from germline, CDR1 is DFQATT and CDR2 is SNEGSKA (reference sequence). The CDR3 loop is CSARGTQRTATDTQYF. Written as DNA, the CDR3 is TGCAGTGCTAGAGGGACACAAAGGACAGCCACAGATACGCAGTATTTT.

V gene TRBV2 combines with J gene TRBJ2-5; D gene unclear. Germline V CDR1 and CDR2: SNHLY, FYNNEI. Trimming removed 4 bases from V and 4 bases from J, with 10 bases in between. CDR3 length: 13 amino acids. The CDR3 coding sequence is TGTGCCAGCAGTGGAGACCCTCTAGAGACCCAGTACTTC. It is translated as CASSGDPLETQYF.

V is TRBV20-1 and J is TRBJ2-5; either TRBD1 or TRBD2 may supply D (5 bases each). This CDR3 region has 15 residues. V was trimmed by 6 bases and J by 5 bases, leaving 22 bases between them. Germline V gives CDR1 DFQATT, CDR2 SNEGSKA (reference sequence). The chain's CDR3 is CSAIRPGTLGETQYF. For the CDR3, the DNA is TGCAGTGCCATCCGCCCTGGGACGTTGGGGGAGACCCAGTACTTC.

The chain joins TRBV4-3 to TRBJ2-1, with 7 bases fitting TRBD1. The junction had 12 bases not matched to a gene; V was cut back by 0 bases and J by 4 bases. The CDR3 is 18 amino acids. Per germline, CDR1 LGHNA and CDR2 YSLEER. The CDR3 loop reads CASSQEIQGGALYNEQFF. The CDR3 DNA reads TGCGCCAGCAGCCAAGAAATCCAAGGGGGCGCGCTGTACAATGAGCAGTTCTTC.

In this sample, this clonotype turned up once. The chain has TRBV10-3 and TRBJ1-4; perhaps TRBD1 as D (6 bases). The CDR3 spans 16 residues. Germline CDR1 and CDR2: ENHRY and SYGVKD. Deletions cut 3 bases from V and 5 bases from J, with 16 bases between. The CDR3, as DNA: TGTGCCATCAGTGATGCGCCACAGGGCCTAAATGAAAAACTGTTTTTT. This encodes CAISDAPQGLNEKLFF.

This clonotype was found many times. V and J are TRBV27 and TRBJ2-7, with D possibly being TRBD1 (6 bases). Trimming stripped 6 bases from V and 5 bases from J, with 17 bases between. CDR3 size: 14 residues. The germline gives CDR1 MNHEY, CDR2 SMNVEV (reference sequence). CDR3 nucleotides: TGTGCCAGCAGACCGGGCTCAGGGGACCACGAGCAGTACTTC. Translated: CASRPGSGDHEQYF.

With respect to this clonotype: Relative to the germline gene, one junction end is altered; a read error may explain this. CDR3 sequence (DNA): TGTGCCGGCAGTCCCCCCGGCTCCTATAATTCACCCCTCCACTTT. It encodes CAGSPPGSYNSPLHF. The chain recombines TRBV12-3 or TRBV12-4 with TRBJ1-6; D is undetermined. The CDR3 has 15 amino acids.

With respect to this clonotype: A much bigger clone sits one base away, suggesting this may be a read error. The rearrangement joins TRBV7-2 to TRBJ2-3, with 11 bases lining up with TRBD2. CDR1 SGHTA and CDR2 FQGNSA come from the germline V gene. The CDR3 is 16 residues long. J lost 2 bases, V lost 7 bases, and 8 bases had no gene match. The CDR3 nucleotides read TGTGCCAGCAACCTAAGACTAGCGGGAACCACAGATACGCAGTATTTT. This gives the protein CASNLRLAGTTDTQYF.

This clonotype showed up many times. The CDR3 region has the DNA TGTGCCAGCAGCTCGCAGCCAGGGGGGGTTTGGGAGCAGTTCTTC. Translation gives CASSSQPGGVWEQFF. The chain is built from TRBV11-2 and TRBJ2-1; D tentatively fits TRBD1 or TRBD2 (7 bases each). The CDR3 sequence is 15 residues long. Trimming cost V 4 bases and J 10 bases, with 20 bases left between them. Germline CDR1 and CDR2: SGHAT and FQNNGV.

The V call is TRBV29-1, the J call TRBJ2-7, with TRBD2 matching 9 bases. The ends lost 6 bases at V and 6 bases at J; junction bases unmatched: 9. This CDR3 spans 13 amino acids. Germline V gene data show CDR1 as SQVTM and CDR2 as ANQGSEA. The CDR3 region is CSVAGGRTPEQYF. CDR3 DNA: TGCAGCGTGGCGGGGGGGAGGACTCCCGAGCAGTACTTC.

CDR3 nucleotides: TGTGCCAGCAGCAAGCCCCTATCCAGCTCATCCGACGAGCAGTACTTC. As protein: CASSKPLSSSSDEQYF. This chain joins TRBV21-1 and TRBJ2-5; the D call in the table, TRBD1, was not verified against the DNA. The last part of the DNA fits TRBJ2-7 better; the J call may be wrong. TRBV21-1 is recorded as a pseudogene. CDR3 length: 16 residues.

In its sample, this clonotype was seen a few times. The genes are TRBV7-9 and TRBJ2-3; TRBD2 matches 10 bases. CDR1 is SEHNR, CDR2 FQNEAQ, per germline (reference sequence). The length of the CDR3 is 19 residues. The trim removed 0 bases at V and 6 bases at J, leaving 15 bases unmatched. CDR3 in amino acids: CASSLAVGTSGTWSDTQYF. The CDR3 bases are TGTGCCAGCAGCTTAGCGGTAGGAACTAGCGGGACTTGGTCCGATACGCAGTATTTT. Based on the CDR3 plus reference TRBV7-9 and TRBJ2-3, the full variable domain is DTGVSQNPRHKITKRGQNVTFRCDPISEHNRLYWYRQTLGQGPEFLTYFQNEAQLEKSRLLSDRFSAERPKGSFSTLEIQRTEQGDSAMYLCASSLAVGTSGTWSDTQYFGPGTRLTVL.

The V gene is TRBV6-6, the J gene TRBJ2-7, with 12 bases that match TRBD1. The junction had 3 bases not matched to a gene; V was cut back by 6 bases and J by 3 bases. Looked up from germline, CDR1 is MNHNY and CDR2 is SVGAGI (reference sequence). The CDR3 consists of 14 residues. The CDR3 coding sequence is TGTGCCAGCAGAGGGACAGGGGGCGACTACGAGCAGTACTTC. The encoded protein is CASRGTGGDYEQYF.

This chain uses TRBV20-1 with TRBJ2-1; no clear D gene. The DNA end is more similar to TRBJ2-7, so the J call may be wrong. Germline CDR1 reads DFQATT; CDR2 reads SNEGSKA (reference sequence). The length of the CDR3 is 15 residues. The DNA for the CDR3 is TGCAGTGCTAGATCTAAGCGAGGCTCCTACAATGAGCAGTACTTC. This encodes CSARSKRGSYNEQYF.

J is TRBJ2-7 and V is TRBV29-1; D is unresolved. This CDR3 spans 13 amino acids. V lost 0 bases and J lost 1, with 7 bases in between. Germline CDR1 is SQVTM and CDR2 is ANQGSEA. CDR3 protein: CSVEDIQSYEQYF. The DNA of the CDR3 is TGCAGCGTTGAAGATATACAGTCCTACGAGCAGTACTTC.

V and J are TRBV10-1 and TRBJ2-1; 12 positions match TRBD2. This CDR3 region has 18 residues. Germline trimming cut 4 bases from V and 5 bases from J; bases unmatched to any gene: 12. Germline values: CDR1 WNHNN, CDR2 SYGVQD (reference sequence). The CDR3 loop is CASSASLAGGATHNEQFF. CDR3 sequence (DNA): TGCGCCAGCAGTGCCTCGCTAGCGGGGGGGGCGACCCACAATGAGCAGTTCTTC.

Only one count was recorded for this clonotype. The V call is TRBV7-9, the J call TRBJ1-6, with 8 positions matching TRBD1. The V and J ends lost 3 bases and 7 bases, in that order; junction bases with no gene match: 5. The CDR3 has 15 amino acids. CDR1 is SEHNR and CDR2 is FQNEAQ in the germline V gene (reference sequence). This CDR3 reads CASSFRQGRNSPLHF. As DNA, the CDR3 is TGTGCCAGCAGCTTTAGACAGGGGCGGAATTCACCCCTCCACTTT. The full variable domain, in which reference TRBV7-9 and TRBJ1-6 provide the parts outside the CDR3, is DTGVSQNPRHKITKRGQNVTFRCDPISEHNRLYWYRQTLGQGPEFLTYFQNEAQLEKSRLLSDRFSAERPKGSFSTLEIQRTEQGDSAMYLCASSFRQGRNSPLHFGNGTRLTVT.

The chain couples TRBV5-1 to TRBJ2-1; D uncertain. The CDR3 contains 15 residues. Germline CDR1 and CDR2: SGHRS and YFSETQ. The ends were cut back, 4 bases at V and 0 bases at J, with 11 bases in the middle. CDR3 residues: CASSRAQGSYNEQFF. The CDR3 nucleotides are TGCGCCAGCAGCAGGGCCCAAGGCTCCTACAATGAGCAGTTCTTC.

This clonotype came up a few times. This chain joins TRBV6-6 and TRBJ2-1, with TRBD2 matching over 9 bases. Trimming took 5 bases from V and 10 from J; bases not matched to a gene: 12. The germline V gene has CDR1 MNHNY and CDR2 SVGAGI (reference sequence). The CDR3 loop spans 15 amino acids. In nucleotides, the CDR3 is TGTGCCAGCAGTGGCCGCGGCGGGAGGGCCGGAGAGCAGTTCTTC. It specifies CASSGRGGRAGEQFF.

This clonotype was seen more than once but under ten times. This CDR3 reads CASSLSAGSTDTQYF. The CDR3 nucleotides are TGTGCCAGCAGCTTATCGGCGGGTAGCACAGATACGCAGTATTTT. The chain couples TRBV7-3 to TRBJ2-3, with D possibly matching TRBD2 (5 bases). CDR3 length: 15 amino acids. V was shortened by 2 bases and J by 0 bases, with 9 bases between the two germline ends. From germline, CDR1 is SGHTA and CDR2 FQGTGA.

The V call is TRBV6-2 or TRBV6-3, the J call TRBJ2-2, with D perhaps matching TRBD2 (5 bases). CDR1 MNHEY and CDR2 SVGEGT come from the germline V gene. Deletions cut 2 bases from V and 3 bases from J, with 10 bases between. This CDR3 spans 15 amino acids. This chain's CDR3 is CASSYDGMDTGELFF. CDR3 nucleotide sequence: TGTGCCAGCAGTTACGACGGGATGGACACCGGGGAGCTGTTTTTT.

This clonotype was found once. The chain couples TRBV12-3 or TRBV12-4 to TRBJ2-6; 7 nucleotides line up with TRBD1. V lost 5 bases and J lost 4; bases outside the gene matches: 17. This CDR3 region has 19 residues. CDR3 coding DNA: TGTGCCAGCAGTCCATCGACAGGGCTTGGCCCTGCCGGGGCCAACGTCCTGACTTTC. It yields the protein CASSPSTGLGPAGANVLTF.

A single count supports this clonotype. The chain joins TRBV28 to TRBJ2-1; D possibly corresponds to TRBD2 (5 bases). CDR1 MDHEN and CDR2 SYDVKM come from the germline V gene. The CDR3 sequence is 16 residues long. The V end lost 5 bases, the J end lost 2 bases, and 16 bases lay between the germline ends. For the CDR3, the DNA is TGTGCCAGCAGTCCCAATACCCGGGGTACCTACAATGAGCAGTTCTTC. This sequence encodes CASSPNTRGTYNEQFF.

The chain employs TRBV15 and TRBJ1-5; possible D gene TRBD1, 6 bases. From germline, CDR1 is LNHNV and CDR2 YYDKDF (reference sequence). This CDR3 is built from 16 residues. Trimming cost V 3 bases and J 2 bases, with 14 bases left between them. CDR3 amino acids: CATSRGGGEGNQPQHF. Written as DNA, the CDR3 is TGTGCCACCAGCAGGGGGGGGGGCGAGGGCAATCAGCCCCAGCATTTT.